The clone carrying this T cell receptor (beta chain) has at least ten counts. This sample also contains other DNA sequences that code for the same CDR3. The sample is drawn from a study of beta chain features in type 1 diabetes. Sorting that relied on CD45RO/CCR7/CD25/CD127/CD95/CD27 yielded CD4+ naive, central memory, regulatory and stem cell-like memory cells. Reverse transcribing all isolated RNA meant expressed TCRB transcripts were sequenced. The data were produced by immunoSEQ multiplex PCR, yet TCRdb's version contains in-frame clones alone and is incomplete. The table has under 250,000 clones, about 26% seen once. Germline CDR1 reads SQVTM; CDR2 reads ANQGSEA. Trimming pared 4 bases from V and 5 bases from J, leaving 17 bases between. The CDR3 is made up of 14 amino acids.

This sequence joins TRBV29-1 and TRBJ2-5; D possibly uses TRBD1 or TRBD2 (5 bases each). This clonotype was sampled from a young man in good health. The material sequenced was central memory CD4+ T cells from blood. CDR3 in amino acids: CSVVRGYGDETQYF. DNA of the CDR3: TGCAGCGTTGTGAGAGGGTACGGGGACGAGACCCAGTACTTC.